The rows below give T cell receptor beta chains drawn from one sample of a study of OX40 agonist ivuxolimab in advanced cancers. The repertoire was sequenced with immunoSEQ multiplex PCR; TCRdb's copy has only in-frame clones and lacks some. The table lists tens of thousands of clones, 85% of them singletons. The sample here was CD4+ or CD8+ T cells sorted from blood, taken in a trial of the OX40 agonist ivuxolimab. The source is an adult with an advanced solid tumor such as melanoma, head and neck, liver or kidney cancer. CDR3s include the opening cysteine and the closing phenylalanine or tryptophan. D genes are given only for firm matches. A clone size is listed for some rows: how often the clone was seen (once, few, many), or a class if it is expanded.

D gene	clone size	V gene	J gene	CDR3 protein	CDR3 DNA
NA	once	TRBV7-2	TRBJ2-5	CASSLRGGRGGETQYF	TGTGCCAGCAGCTTAAGAGGCGGGAGAGGGGGAGAGACCCAGTACTTC
NA	NA	TRBV7-8	TRBJ2-2	CASSYLHTGELFF	TGTGCCAGCAGCTATTTACACACCGGGGAGCTGTTTTTT
NA	NA	TRBV9	TRBJ2-2	CASSVVGGAGTGELFF	TGTGCCAGCAGCGTCGTTGGGGGGGCAGGCACCGGGGAGCTGTTTTTT
TRBD1	few	TRBV5-4	TRBJ1-6	CASRGGQGINSPLHF	TGTGCCAGCAGGGGCGGACAGGGGATCAATTCACCCCTCCACTTT
NA	NA	TRBV25-1	TRBJ1-1	CASSEREGGNTEAFF	TGTGCCAGCAGTGAACGAGAAGGGGGGAACACTGAAGCTTTCTTT
TRBD2	NA	TRBV19	TRBJ2-3	CASSAGTTPSTDTQYF	TGTGCCAGTAGTGCAGGGACTACACCGAGCACAGATACGCAGTATTTT
TRBD1	NA	TRBV19	TRBJ2-1	CASSTDREGEQFF	TGTGCCAGTAGTACGGACAGGGAAGGTGAGCAGTTCTTC
NA	NA	TRBV21-1	TRBJ1-6	CASSKAPRDIEVSSYNSPLHF	TGTGCCAGCAGCAAAGCCCCCCGGGACATCGAGGTAAGCTCCTATAATTCACCCCTCCACTTT
NA	NA	TRBV6-6	TRBJ2-2	CASSSFDTGELFF	TGTGCCAGCAGTTCGTTTGACACCGGGGAGCTGTTTTTT
NA	NA	TRBV5-1	TRBJ2-4	CASSLEGGLGNDIQYF	TGCGCCAGCAGCTTGGAGGGCGGACTTGGGAACGACATTCAGTACTTC
NA	NA	TRBV7-9	TRBJ2-3	CASSLARRSSDTQYF	TGTGCCAGCAGCTTAGCGAGGCGGAGTTCAGATACGCAGTATTTT
TRBD1	NA	TRBV19	TRBJ1-4	CASRTGETTNEKLFF	TGTGCCAGTCGGACAGGGGAGACAACTAATGAAAAACTGTTTTTT
NA	NA	TRBV7-2	TRBJ1-2	CASSLTLGGFNYGYTF	TGTGCCAGCAGCTTAACCCTGGGAGGGTTTAACTATGGCTACACCTTC
TRBD1	NA	TRBV7-2	TRBJ1-2	CASSPTGVGYTF	TGTGCCAGCAGCCCCACAGGGGTCGGCTACACCTTC
NA	NA	TRBV5-4	TRBJ1-3	CASSLGGNIRNTIYF	TGTGCCAGCAGCTTGGGGGGGAACATCCGAAACACCATATATTTT
NA	NA	TRBV11-2	TRBJ2-2	CASSLNLAKGGSGELFF	TGTGCCAGCAGCTTAAACCTCGCCAAGGGCGGGTCCGGGGAGCTGTTTTTT
NA	NA	TRBV28	TRBJ1-3	CASSSLVGAGNTIYF	TGTGCCAGCAGTTCCCTTGTGGGGGCTGGAAACACCATATATTTT
TRBD2	NA	TRBV5-6	TRBJ2-1	CASSGIPGSGSNEQFF	TGTGCCAGCAGCGGCATCCCGGGGAGCGGGAGTAATGAGCAGTTCTTC
TRBD2	NA	TRBV2	TRBJ2-1	CASSGTSANNEQFF	TGTGCCAGCAGCGGGACTAGCGCAAACAATGAGCAGTTCTTC
NA	NA	TRBV6-1	TRBJ1-3	CASSEAGTGNTIYF	TGTGCCAGCAGTGAAGCAGGAACTGGAAACACCATATATTTT
NA	NA	TRBV10-3	TRBJ2-1	CAISAVAERTYNEQFF	TGTGCCATCAGTGCTGTAGCGGAGAGAACCTACAATGAGCAGTTCTTC
TRBD1	NA	TRBV28	TRBJ1-2	CASSTDRDRNYGYTF	TGTGCCAGCAGTACCGACAGGGATCGTAACTATGGCTACACCTTC
TRBD1	NA	TRBV15	TRBJ1-5	CATKQGPGPNQPQHF	TGTGCCACGAAACAGGGGCCCGGGCCCAATCAGCCCCAGCATTTT
TRBD1	NA	TRBV11-2	TRBJ1-5	CASSFGTVRNQPQHF	TGTGCCAGCAGCTTCGGGACAGTCCGCAATCAGCCCCAGCATTTT
TRBD1	once	TRBV18	TRBJ1-1	CASSLDREAEAFF	TGTGCCAGCTCCCTCGACAGGGAGGCTGAAGCTTTCTTT
NA	once	TRBV5-4	TRBJ1-2	CASSLAGSNYGYTF	TGTGCCAGCAGCTTGGCCGGCAGTAACTATGGCTACACCTTC
NA	NA	TRBV9	TRBJ2-1	CASSASYNEQFF	TGTGCCAGCAGCGCTTCCTACAATGAGCAGTTCTTC
TRBD1	NA	TRBV6-6	TRBJ1-4	CASKTGEGKLFF	TGTGCCAGCAAAACAGGGGAAGGGAAACTGTTTTTT
TRBD1	NA	TRBV19	TRBJ2-5	CASRATGGETQYF	TGTGCCAGTAGGGCGACAGGGGGAGAGACCCAGTACTTC
TRBD1	NA	TRBV27	TRBJ1-5	CASSLGSPRTGQPQHF	TGTGCCAGCAGTTTGGGGTCCCCGAGGACAGGACAGCCCCAGCATTTT
NA	NA	TRBV28	TRBJ1-2	CASSFTRDGPYGYTF	TGTGCCAGCAGTTTCACGAGGGACGGCCCTTATGGCTACACCTTC
TRBD2	NA	TRBV2	TRBJ2-1	CASSWTSGGSSYNEQFF	TGTGCCAGCTCCTGGACTAGCGGGGGGAGCTCCTACAATGAGCAGTTCTTC
TRBD2	NA	TRBV5-5	TRBJ2-1	CASTSTSGGPFSYNEQFF	TGTGCCAGCACCTCGACTAGCGGGGGCCCCTTCTCCTACAATGAGCAGTTCTTC
NA	NA	TRBV6-4	TRBJ1-1	CASRMGGGDEAFF	TGTGCCAGCAGGATGGGGGGTGGTGATGAAGCTTTCTTT
NA	NA	TRBV6-1	TRBJ2-3	CASKGSRAGTDTQYF	TGTGCCAGCAAGGGGTCCAGGGCCGGCACAGATACGCAGTATTTT
NA	NA	TRBV4-1	TRBJ2-7	CASSLDYSYEQYF	TGCGCCAGCAGCCTGGACTACTCCTACGAGCAGTACTTC
TRBD2	NA	TRBV5-1	TRBJ2-1	CASSLGLAGVSYNEQFF	TGCGCCAGCAGCTTGGGACTAGCGGGAGTAAGCTACAATGAGCAGTTCTTC
NA	once	TRBV10-3	TRBJ2-7	CAISDRGDYYEQYF	TGTGCCATCAGTGACCGCGGGGATTACTACGAGCAGTACTTC
NA	few	TRBV7-8	TRBJ2-7	CASSLTWGLSTYEQYF	TGTGCCAGCAGCTTAACGTGGGGCTTATCTACCTACGAGCAGTACTTC
TRBD2	NA	TRBV6-6	TRBJ2-5	CASSFSTSGETQYF	TGTGCCAGCAGTTTTTCGACTAGCGGGGAGACCCAGTACTTC
TRBD1	NA	TRBV2	TRBJ1-2	CASRAGTGDLVNAF	TGTGCCAGCAGGGCCGGGACAGGTGACTTAGTTAACGCCTTC
NA	NA	TRBV4-2	TRBJ1-3	CASSQVTDSGNTIYF	TGTGCCAGCAGCCAGGTGACAGACTCTGGAAACACCATATATTTT
TRBD1	NA	TRBV29-1	TRBJ1-1	CSVGQGARTEAFF	TGCAGCGTTGGTCAGGGGGCAAGGACTGAAGCTTTCTTT
NA	NA	TRBV5-1	TRBJ1-4	CASSLGQGNEKLFF	TGCGCCAGCAGCTTGGGTCAGGGAAATGAAAAACTGTTTTTT
TRBD1	few	TRBV6-1	TRBJ2-7	CASSEKERDRGYEQYF	TGTGCCAGCAGTGAAAAGGAAAGGGACAGGGGCTACGAGCAGTACTTC
NA	NA	TRBV6-4	TRBJ1-1	CASSDQMNTEAFF	TGTGCCAGCAGTGATCAGATGAACACTGAAGCTTTCTTT
TRBD1	NA	TRBV5-1	TRBJ2-3	CASSVPPTGSSTDTQYF	TGCGCCAGCAGCGTGCCGCCGACAGGGTCTAGCACAGATACGCAGTATTTT